Below are 30 T cell receptor beta chains sequenced from a single sample in a study of beta chain features in type 1 diabetes (dated by TCRdb to about 2018). What the study reported, not specific to this receptor: A moderate but significant shortening of TCRB CDR3 length was observed in type 1 diabetes patients in all four CD4+ subsets.

The antigens of these receptors remain unknown. Libraries were built with the immunoSEQ multiplex PCR assay. All of the isolated RNA was reverse transcribed with the High Capacity cDNA Reverse Transcription Kit, so expressed TCRB transcripts were sequenced. TCRdb stores this immuneACCESS table with in-frame sequences only. Part of the clones is absent; in the studies checked, under half of the shortfall reflects unresolved V genes, and no reason is known for the rest. The sample table holds around 250,000 clones, of which approximately 15% were seen once. The top ten clones comprise about 0.018% of the sample. Sequences were obtained from naive CD4+ T cells from blood. The sample's cell subset or site label is to be understood as: true naive CD4+ T cells. These receptors originate from a man younger than 45 with type 1 diabetes.

This clone was recorded a few times. This rearrangement joins TRBV5-6 to TRBJ2-2, with 7 positions matching TRBD1. The trim removed 3 bases at V and 4 bases at J, leaving 6 bases unmatched. From germline, CDR1 is SGHDT and CDR2 YYEEEE. The CDR3 extends over 15 amino acids. CDR3 amino acids: CASSWGQISTGELFF. The CDR3 region has the DNA TGTGCCAGCAGCTGGGGACAGATTTCCACCGGGGAGCTGTTTTTT.

V gene TRBV2 combines with J gene TRBJ1-1; D not resolved. This CDR3 region has 12 residues. Germline V gene sequence: CDR1 SNHLY, CDR2 FYNNEI. Trimming removed 8 bases from V and 7 bases from J, with 14 bases in between. CDR3 in amino acids: CASRADTIEAFF. CDR3 nucleotides: TGTGCCAGCCGTGCTGACACCATTGAAGCTTTCTTT.

J is TRBJ1-5 and V is TRBV6-5; no clear D gene. CDR1 and CDR2 (germline): MNHEY, SVGAGI. V lost 2 bases and J lost 0, with 8 bases in between. The CDR3 has 15 amino acids. CDR3 sequence: CASSYNRNSNQPQHF. The CDR3 region has the DNA TGTGCCAGCAGTTACAATAGAAATAGCAATCAGCCCCAGCATTTT.

This clone was detected only a few times. V gene TRBV29-1 combines with J gene TRBJ2-3; 10 nucleotides match TRBD1. J was trimmed by 3 bases and V by 8 bases; bases with no gene match: 5. From germline, CDR1 is SQVTM and CDR2 ANQGSEA. The CDR3 loop spans 13 amino acids. The CDR3 region is CSLGTGATDTQYF. The CDR3 bases are TGCAGCCTAGGGACAGGGGCTACAGATACGCAGTATTTT.

This clone was counted a few times. J is TRBJ1-2 and V is TRBV2; 8 bases line up with TRBD1. This CDR3 comprises 14 residues. The trim removed 6 bases at V and 1 base at J, leaving 4 bases unmatched. From germline, CDR1 is SNHLY and CDR2 FYNNEI. CDR3 sequence (DNA): TGTGCCAGCAGCCGACAGGGGAGTAACTATGGCTACACCTTC. Translated, it gives CASSRQGSNYGYTF.

The rearrangement uses TRBV7-6 and TRBJ2-1, with a tentative D call TRBD2 (6 bases). V was cut by 0 bases and J by 7 bases, with 13 bases left in between. The germline gives CDR1 SGHVS, CDR2 FNYEAQ. The CDR3 has 15 residues. CDR3 bases: TGTGCCAGCAGCTTAGCACCTTTCCGGGGGAATGAGCAGTTCTTC. Protein sequence: CASSLAPFRGNEQFF.

In this sample, this clone turned up a few times. V is TRBV4-2 and J is TRBJ2-7; a weak D match, TRBD2 (6 bases). The V end was cut by 4 bases, the J end by 7 bases, with 17 bases between. In germline, CDR1 is LGHNA, CDR2 YNFKEQ. The CDR3 consists of 14 residues. The CDR3 DNA reads TGTGCCAGCAGCCCTAGCGCGACCCCCGGAGAGCAGTACTTC. Its protein product is CASSPSATPGEQYF.

The rearrangement joins TRBV11-2 to TRBJ2-7; D might be TRBD1 (6 bases). The CDR3 is made up of 12 amino acids. Germline CDR1 and CDR2: SGHAT and FQNNGV. Trimming took 5 bases from V and 7 from J, leaving 12 bases between them. The CDR3 DNA reads as TGTGCCAGCAGCCCCCAGGGGTGGGAGCAGTACTTC. Translation: CASSPQGWEQYF.

This clone was counted between two and nine times. CDR3 coding DNA: TGTGCCAGCAGCGTGGGGAGGGGACGGACCTCTGGGGCCAACGTCCTGACTTTC. This translates into CASSVGRGRTSGANVLTF. The rearrangement uses TRBV9 and TRBJ2-6; 7 bases match TRBD2. CDR1 is SGDLS and CDR2 is YYNGEE in the germline V gene. The CDR3 sequence is 18 residues long. The ends lost 2 bases at V and 0 bases at J; junction bases unmatched: 8.

In its sample, this clone was seen a few times. This chain joins TRBV6-5 and TRBJ1-1; the match to TRBD1 covers 8 bases. The germline V gene encodes CDR1 MNHEY and CDR2 SVGAGI. After removal of 7 bases from V and 0 bases from J, the junction contained 4 bases not matched to a gene. CDR3 length: 14 residues. In DNA form, the CDR3 reads TGTGCCAGCACTCGACAGGGGATGAACACTGAAGCTTTCTTT. Amino acids: CASTRQGMNTEAFF.

This clone has a handful of counts. As DNA, the CDR3 is TGCAGCGTTGAGGGCCAAAGGGGTGGCTACACCTTC. Translating it yields CSVEGQRGGYTF. This chain joins TRBV29-1 and TRBJ1-2, with D perhaps matching TRBD1 (5 bases). Germline V gene lookup returns CDR1 SQVTM and CDR2 ANQGSEA. The V end was cut by 3 bases, the J end by 7 bases, with 12 bases between. CDR3 length: 12 residues.

The chain recombines TRBV7-2 with TRBJ2-2, with 11 positions matching TRBD2. With 2 bases clipped from V and 9 bases from J, the junction kept 11 bases outside the gene matches. CDR1 SGHTA and CDR2 FQGNSA come from the germline V gene. CDR3 length: 17 residues. As DNA, the CDR3 is TGTGCCAGCAGCTTACCCCCCATAGCGGGGGGGTCCCGGGAGCTGTTTTTT. Protein sequence: CASSLPPIAGGSRELFF.

This chain uses TRBV6-5 with TRBJ2-7; D remains ambiguous. In germline, CDR1 is MNHEY, CDR2 SVGAGI. This CDR3 comprises 14 residues. Trimming removed 2 bases at V and 12 bases at J, with 20 bases between. The CDR3 spells CASSYIQRSASLYF. The CDR3 bases are TGTGCCAGCAGTTACATTCAGAGGTCGGCATCGTTGTACTTC.

A few counts support this clone. The chain links TRBV7-6 to TRBJ2-5; a possible D gene is TRBD2 (6 bases). The germline V gene has CDR1 SGHVS and CDR2 FNYEAQ. The CDR3 contains 13 residues. Trimming took off 5 bases at V and 4 bases at J, with 11 bases between the two ends. Here the CDR3 reads CASSPREGETQYF. CDR3 coding DNA: TGTGCCAGCAGCCCGCGGGAAGGAGAGACCCAGTACTTC.

This clone was detected many times. This chain links TRBV29-1 with TRBJ2-7; 8 bases are a match to TRBD1. V shed 6 bases, J shed 4 bases, and the junction held 5 bases outside the gene matches. CDR1 and CDR2 from the germline V gene are SQVTM and ANQGSEA. This CDR3 is 12 amino acids long. The CDR3 protein is CSVTGQAYEQYF. CDR3 sequence (DNA): TGCAGCGTGACGGGACAGGCTTACGAGCAGTACTTC.

The sample holds a few counts of this clone. The J gene is TRBJ2-7, the V gene TRBV7-9, with a tentative D call TRBD2 (5 bases). This CDR3 has 12 residues. With 4 bases removed from V and 5 bases from J, the gap between germline ends came to 9 bases. The germline CDR1 and CDR2 sequences are SEHNR and FQNEAQ (reference sequence). The CDR3 sequence is CASSWVGNEQYF. DNA of the CDR3: TGTGCCAGCAGCTGGGTCGGGAACGAGCAGTACTTC.

The J gene is TRBJ1-4, the V gene TRBV30; 7 nucleotides match TRBD1. The CDR3 is 14 amino acids. The germline gives CDR1 GTSNPN, CDR2 SVGIG (reference sequence). The J segment lost 6 bases and the V segment lost 4 bases, leaving 8 bases of the junction unmatched. As DNA, the CDR3 is TGTGCCTGGAACTTCGGGACAGCTGATGAAAAACTGTTTTTT. It specifies CAWNFGTADEKLFF.

The chain couples TRBV1 to TRBJ2-5; TRBD2, the table's D call, lacks a check against the DNA. Gene TRBJ2-7 matches the end of the DNA better, so the J call may be wrong. TRBV1 is a pseudogene segment. The CDR3 sequence is 16 residues long. Written as DNA, the CDR3 is TGCACCAGCAGCCCCCCGTGCGGGGGAAGTTTGTACGAGCAGTACTTC. Its protein is CTSSPPCGGSLYEQYF.

This clone was picked up a small number of times. The V and J genes are TRBV29-1 and TRBJ2-1; D is unclear. The germline CDR1 and CDR2 sequences are SQVTM and ANQGSEA. The CDR3 is 11 residues long. The V end was cut by 4 bases, the J end by 5 bases, with 6 bases between. The CDR3: CSVAPDNEQFF. CDR3 DNA sequence: TGCAGCGTTGCTCCGGACAATGAGCAGTTCTTC.

This clone was seen only a few times. CDR3 region: CASSQGQAYEQYF. In DNA, the CDR3 is TGTGCCAGCTCACAGGGACAGGCCTACGAGCAGTACTTC. This chain uses TRBV18 with TRBJ2-7; 8 nucleotides match TRBD1. This CDR3 spans 13 amino acids. Trimming cost V 4 bases and J 2 bases; bases outside gene matches: 1. Germline-derived CDR1 and CDR2 are KGHSH and LQKENI. The entire variable domain, with the rest obtained from reference TRBV18 and TRBJ2-7, is as follows: NAGVMQNPRHLVRRRGQEARLRCSPMKGHSHVYWYRQLPEEGLKFMVYLQKENIIDESGMPKERFSAEFPKEGPSILRIQQVVRGDSAAYFCASSQGQAYEQYFGPGTRLTVT.

J is TRBJ2-1 and V is TRBV20-1; D gene uncertain. The length of the CDR3 is 11 residues. CDR1 and CDR2 from the germline V gene are DFQATT and SNEGSKA (reference sequence). V lost 6 bases to trimming and J lost 3 bases, with 6 bases between them. The DNA for the CDR3 is TGCAGTGCCAGTGACTACAATGAGCAGTTCTTC. This gives the protein CSASDYNEQFF.

This clone turned up a few times. V usage is TRBV12-5 and J usage is TRBJ2-7; D gene unclear. The V end was cut by 2 bases, the J end by 5 bases, with 4 bases between. The CDR3 runs 11 residues. In germline, CDR1 is LGHNT, CDR2 FRNRAP. The CDR3 is CASGLLHEQYF. CDR3 bases: TGTGCTAGTGGTTTGCTCCACGAGCAGTACTTC.

This chain uses TRBV29-1 with TRBJ2-2, with D perhaps matching TRBD1 (6 bases). The CDR3 length is 12 residues. V dropped 4 bases and J dropped 3 bases, with 6 bases sitting between them. Per germline, CDR1 SQVTM and CDR2 ANQGSEA. CDR3 bases: TGCAGCGTTGGGGGGCACACCGGGGAGCTGTTTTTT. The encoded protein is CSVGGHTGELFF.

The CDR3 region is CASSLIQGRAEAFF. CDR3 sequence (DNA): TGTGCCAGCAGCCTTATACAGGGGCGGGCTGAAGCTTTCTTT. This chain links TRBV4-2 with TRBJ1-1, with 7 bases matching TRBD1. Germline lookup yields CDR1 LGHNA and CDR2 YNFKEQ. This CDR3 has 14 amino acids. V shed 4 bases, J shed 6 bases, and the junction held 8 bases outside the gene matches.

This clone was observed a few times. The chain carries TRBV5-1 and TRBJ1-1; possible D gene TRBD1, 6 bases. V lost 1 base and J 0 bases, leaving 13 bases between the germline ends. This CDR3 contains 16 residues. Germline CDR1 SGHRS, CDR2 YFSETQ. The CDR3 protein is CASSLQPGTMNTEAFF. In DNA form, the CDR3 reads TGCGCCAGCAGCTTGCAGCCCGGGACAATGAACACTGAAGCTTTCTTT.

The V call is TRBV7-6, the J call TRBJ1-5; D gene uncertain. The CDR3 is 13 residues long. V lost 5 bases and J lost 1, with 6 bases in between. CDR1 SGHVS and CDR2 FNYEAQ come from the germline V gene. The DNA of the CDR3 is TGTGCCAGCAGCAGACTGAGCAATCAGCCCCAGCATTTT. Its protein is CASSRLSNQPQHF.

The chain couples TRBV10-1 to TRBJ2-7; possible D gene TRBD2, 6 bases. Germline loops: CDR1 WNHNN, CDR2 SYGVQD (reference sequence). The CDR3 has 13 residues. With 3 bases removed from V and 3 bases from J, the gap between germline ends came to 9 bases. CDR3 bases: TGCGCCAGCAGTGACGGGGGAGGCTACGAGCAGTACTTC. It codes for CASSDGGGYEQYF.

The rearrangement uses TRBV30 and TRBJ1-3; D not certain. The ends were cut back, 7 bases at V and 0 bases at J, with 13 bases in the middle. Germline CDR1 is GTSNPN and CDR2 is SVGIG (reference sequence). This CDR3 contains 14 residues. CDR3 bases: TGTGCCTCTACGACAAGCGGCTCTGGAAACACCATATATTTT. Amino acids: CASTTSGSGNTIYF.

This clone has only a few counts. The V and J genes are TRBV29-1 and TRBJ2-1, with 10 bases lining up with TRBD1. Germline V CDR1 and CDR2: SQVTM, ANQGSEA. V trimming: 7 bases; J trimming: 10 bases; junction bases outside the gene matches: 13. This CDR3 has 14 amino acids. CDR3 nucleotides: TGCAGCGGACAAGCCGGGACAGGGGCGAGGGAGCAGTTCTTC. This encodes CSGQAGTGAREQFF.

This clone was counted only a few times. V is TRBV5-4 and J is TRBJ2-7; possibly TRBD1 for D (6 bases). The V gene's germline CDR1 is SGHNT and CDR2 YYREEE (reference sequence). The V gene lost 4 bases and the J gene lost 4 bases, with 15 bases spanning the gap. The CDR3 totals 14 residues. The CDR3 bases are TGTGCCAGCAGCGCGAACAGGGTCCCGTACGAGCAGTACTTC. Its translation is CASSANRVPYEQYF.